This TCR beta chain came from a study of blood T cell repertoires in COVID-19. J lost 3 bases, V lost 0 bases, and 0 bases had no gene match. CDR3 size: 15 residues. Per the germline V gene, CDR1 is SGDLS and CDR2 is YYNGEE. Methods used by the authors: Amplification from reference gene primers served as the basis for estimated nucleated cell counts. Using immunoSEQ multiplex PCR, the repertoire was profiled, and TCRdb retains in-frame clones only, with some absent. V, J and clone size derive from that table, while D and trimming were established from the DNA sequence. This table has 71,000 or so clones, roughly 80% appearing once.

Sequencing was carried out using peripheral blood. This chain connects TRBV9 to TRBJ2-2; 9 positions match TRBD1. The receptor comes from a man between 45 and 60 years old with acute or convalescent COVID-19. This chain's CDR3 is CASSVGTGDTGELFF. In nucleotides, the CDR3 is TGTGCCAGCAGCGTAGGGACAGGGGACACCGGGGAGCTGTTTTTT.